The clone carrying this T cell receptor (beta chain) was recorded a few times. A library of TCRbeta sequences, prepared with unique molecular identifiers, was generated. TCRdb analysed the PCR reads with MiXCR anew, one entry per CDR3 protein. The sample yields a few hundred thousand distinct CDR3 sequences, 9.9% seen once. The sample is drawn from a study of T-cell reconstitution after alpha-beta-depleted transplantation in children. In germline, CDR1 is SQVTM, CDR2 ANQGSEA. The V and J ends lost 3 bases and 4 bases respectively, with 22 bases between them. This CDR3 comprises 16 residues. V and J are TRBV29-1 and TRBJ2-7, with D possibly being TRBD1 or TRBD2 (5 bases each). This specimen was PBMCs from the stem cell graft donor, taken from the stem cell graft. The source is a human donor who donated a stem cell graft to a child with SCID. Written as DNA, the CDR3 is TGCAGCGTTGAGGGGCCTCGAGGGGCACTTGGTTACGAGCAGTACTTC. This sequence encodes CSVEGPRGALGYEQYF.